This T cell receptor (beta chain) was observed in a study of PD-1 blockade in classical Hodgkin lymphoma. Study findings and constraints: Complete responders entered with baseline diversity on par with newly diagnosed patients, the results showed. By C4D1, CD4+ diversity increased significantly, especially in complete responders. Patients with an early start, nivolumab under 1 year after ASCT, were excluded.

Described time point: cycle 4 day 1 (C4D1), after around six weeks of nivolumab. Each patient experienced a relapse that followed autologous stem cell transplantation, and brentuximab vedotin exposure varied. The table came from immunoSEQ multiplex PCR; TCRdb's copy has only in-frame clones and leaves some out. Found here are some 53,000 clones, approximately 89% of them singletons; the top ten hold 6.5% to 8%. V was clipped by 6 bases and J by 5 bases, with 16 bases between them. Germline V gene lookup returns CDR1 SGHVS and CDR2 FNYEAQ. The CDR3 contains 14 residues. For this clone: What it recognizes is unknown.

This sequence was found in a human donor with classical Hodgkin lymphoma. The source material was peripheral blood mononuclear cells (PBMCs), sampled before the fourth cycle of nivolumab. V usage is TRBV7-6 and J usage is TRBJ1-1; perhaps TRBD1 as D (6 bases). This CDR3 is CASSLTTGLTEAFF. CDR3 coding DNA: TGTGCCAGCAGTCTGACGACAGGATTAACTGAAGCTTTCTTT.